The present T cell receptor beta chain was sequenced within a study of cytomegalovirus exposure and HLA in healthy donors. Study-level background: T cells numbering 150 million to 200 million yielded some 100 million unique TCR beta sequences in an earlier analysis. Among several hundred genotyped donors, around 77% fell in the Caucasian-associated ancestry cluster.

With respect to this clone: What it binds is not known.

General observations from the study: In vitro, a few CMV-associated chains proved specific for CMV antigens. It was shown in a later analysis that HLA-associated TCR beta chains were more clonally expanded than other, equally common chains.

Primers: 60 Vbeta forward and 13 Jbeta reverse. Measured with immunoSEQ multiplex PCR; TCRdb has only the in-frame clones, and not every one. The table lists around 49,000 clones, around 81% of them singletons. In germline, CDR1 is LNHDA, CDR2 SQIVND (reference sequence). CDR3 length: 13 amino acids. J lost 8 bases, V lost 4 bases, and 7 bases had no gene match. The chain combines TRBV19 with TRBJ1-2; the match to TRBD1 covers 7 bases. The origin of this receptor is a man under 40 in good health and CMV-seropositive. The sequencing input was PBMCs. CDR3 sequence (DNA): TGTGCCAGTAGTACCACAGGGGTAGGAGGCTACACCTTC. Encoded protein: CASSTTGVGGYTF.